Listed below are T cell receptor beta chains from one sample, sequenced in a study of T-cell memory formation after mild COVID-19. TCRdb independently ran MiXCR on the 5' RACE reads; one entry per CDR3 protein. The sample contains 550,000 to 700,000 distinct CDR3 sequences, more than 15% of which appear only once. Sequenced input: PBMCs or a T cell subset sorted from them (not recorded which). These receptors were taken from an adult woman who had mild COVID-19 (a few samples of this study predate the infection). Cell type and time point are not known. Each CDR3 is given with its conserved first and last residue. A D gene is named only where the DNA matches it firmly. Some rows mark clone size as missing; the rest say once, few, many or name a class of expanded clone.

clone_size: few; d_call: TRBD1; j_call: TRBJ2-7; v_call: TRBV29-1; cdr3_aa: CSGGTGEEQYF; cdr3_nt: TGCAGCGGAGGGACAGGGGAGGAGCAGTACTTC
clone_size: few; d_call: TRBD2; j_call: TRBJ2-1; v_call: TRBV20-1; cdr3_aa: CSARPWTSSYNEQFF; cdr3_nt: TGCAGTGCTAGGCCCTGGACTAGCTCCTACAATGAGCAGTTCTTC
clone_size: few; d_call: -; j_call: TRBJ2-3; v_call: TRBV29-1; cdr3_aa: CSVEDLAIQGTDTQYF; cdr3_nt: TGCAGCGTTGAAGATCTTGCGATCCAGGGCACAGATACGCAGTATTTT
clone_size: few; d_call: TRBD2; j_call: TRBJ2-2; v_call: TRBV7-6; cdr3_aa: CASRPIAGGTGELFF; cdr3_nt: TGTGCCAGCAGGCCCATAGCGGGAGGGACCGGGGAGCTGTTTTTT
clone_size: -; d_call: TRBD1; j_call: TRBJ2-7; v_call: TRBV12-3/TRBV12-4; cdr3_aa: CASSFAGGDYEQYF; cdr3_nt: TGTGCCAGCAGTTTTGCAGGGGGCGACTACGAGCAGTACTTC
clone_size: few; d_call: TRBD2; j_call: TRBJ2-1; v_call: TRBV15; cdr3_aa: CATSREVAGPYEQFF; cdr3_nt: TGTGCCACCAGCAGAGAGGTAGCGGGACCATATGAGCAGTTCTTC
clone_size: many; d_call: -; j_call: TRBJ2-2; v_call: TRBV7-2; cdr3_aa: CASSLPSNTGELFF; cdr3_nt: TGTGCCAGCAGCTTACCATCGAACACCGGGGAGCTGTTTTTT
clone_size: -; d_call: TRBD2; j_call: TRBJ2-1; v_call: TRBV20-1; cdr3_aa: CSARKSTSGRGEQFF; cdr3_nt: TGCAGTGCTAGAAAGTCGACTAGCGGGAGGGGTGAGCAGTTCTTC
clone_size: -; d_call: -; j_call: TRBJ2-3; v_call: TRBV4-3; cdr3_aa: CASSQAGRGTDTQYF; cdr3_nt: TGCGCCAGCAGCCAAGCCGGGAGAGGTACAGATACGCAGTATTTT
clone_size: -; d_call: TRBD2; j_call: TRBJ2-3; v_call: TRBV7-8; cdr3_aa: CASSLRLAVGYTDTQYF; cdr3_nt: TGTGCCAGCAGCTTGAGACTAGCGGTCGGCTACACAGATACGCAGTATTTT
clone_size: once; d_call: -; j_call: TRBJ2-7; v_call: TRBV4-3; cdr3_aa: CASSQVGLSEEQYF; cdr3_nt: TGCGCCAGCAGCCAAGTCGGACTCTCGGAGGAGCAGTACTTC
clone_size: -; d_call: -; j_call: TRBJ1-2; v_call: TRBV28; cdr3_aa: CASSLAFSGYGYTF; cdr3_nt: TGTGCCAGCAGTTTAGCGTTTTCGGGGTATGGCTACACCTTC
clone_size: -; d_call: -; j_call: TRBJ2-1; v_call: TRBV2; cdr3_aa: CASRGRQELSYNEQFF; cdr3_nt: TGTGCCAGCAGAGGCAGACAGGAGCTAAGCTACAATGAGCAGTTCTTC